The 23 T cell receptor beta chains given below trace back to one sample, sequenced in a study of shared clonotypes between healthy human individuals. Here immunoSEQ multiplex PCR was the method, and the copy in TCRdb shows in-frame clones only, minus some. Of millions of clones listed, roughly 92% are singletons. Sequencing used naive CD4+ T cells sorted from blood. Subset reported: CD45RA+ positively selected. These TCRs come from a man aged 18 to 29 in good health.

The chain carries TRBV30 and TRBJ1-4, with D uncertain. The CDR3 runs 13 residues. Trimming left V 4 bases short and J 7 bases short, with 13 bases between. CDR1 is GTSNPN and CDR2 is SVGIG in the germline V gene (reference sequence). CDR3 amino acids: CAWNLERGEKLFF. CDR3 DNA: TGTGCCTGGAATCTGGAAAGAGGTGAAAAACTGTTTTTT.

The V and J genes are TRBV6-5 and TRBJ1-5, with D maybe TRBD1 (6 bases). CDR1 is MNHEY and CDR2 is SVGAGI in the germline V gene. Trimming took 0 bases from V and 3 from J, leaving 9 bases between them. This CDR3 comprises 15 residues. The CDR3 DNA follows: TGTGCCAGCAGTTACTCAGGGGGTTACAATCAGCCCCAGCATTTT. Its translation is CASSYSGGYNQPQHF.

In the case of this clone: The identical CDR3 is also encoded by other nucleotide sequences in the sample. The chain is built from TRBV11-2 and TRBJ1-6, with D hard to call. This CDR3 comprises 13 residues. V lost 0 bases to trimming and J lost 7 bases, with 4 bases between them. Germline values: CDR1 SGHAT, CDR2 FQNNGV. CDR3 amino acids: CASSLDRNSPLHF. DNA for the CDR3: TGTGCCAGCAGCTTAGATAGGAATTCACCCCTCCACTTT.

The chain has TRBV6-5 and TRBJ2-3, with 8 bases matching TRBD1. The CDR3 has 15 residues. Germline CDR1 MNHEY, CDR2 SVGAGI. The V gene end was trimmed by 6 bases and the J gene end by 3 bases; junction bases not matched to a gene: 8. CDR3 in amino acids: CASRSLGTGTDTQYF. As DNA, the CDR3 is TGTGCCAGCAGATCACTGGGGACAGGAACAGATACGCAGTATTTT.

In this sample, this clone turned up once. V usage is TRBV11-2 and J usage is TRBJ2-5; D is unresolved. The germline V gene encodes CDR1 SGHAT and CDR2 FQNNGV. The CDR3 is 14 residues long. With 1 base removed from V and 4 bases from J, the gap between germline ends came to 10 bases. The CDR3 DNA follows: TGTGCCAGCAGCTTAGGTCAGCCTAGAGAGACCCAGTACTTC. It translates to CASSLGQPRETQYF.

The rearrangement links TRBV11-3 to TRBJ2-5; possible D gene TRBD1, 5 bases. CDR3 length: 15 amino acids. Trimming stripped 1 base from V and 5 bases from J, with 14 bases between. CDR1 and CDR2 from the germline V gene are SGHNT and YENEEA. In nucleotides, the CDR3 is TGTGCCAGCAGCTTAGGTACCAGGGTGGGCGAGACCCAGTACTTC. Translation: CASSLGTRVGETQYF.

The chain uses TRBV18 and TRBJ1-2, with D perhaps matching TRBD1 (6 bases). Trimming shortened V by 6 bases and J by 8 bases, and 10 bases separated the two germline ends. In germline, CDR1 is KGHSH, CDR2 LQKENI. The CDR3 contains 11 residues. CDR3 sequence: CASSYREGYTF. CDR3 nucleotide sequence: TGTGCCAGCTCGTACAGGGAAGGCTACACCTTC.

The chain is built from TRBV10-3 and TRBJ2-1; 9 nucleotides agree with TRBD1. Trimming at V came to 10 bases and at J to 8 bases, leaving 6 bases not matched to a gene. CDR1 ENHRY and CDR2 SYGVKD come from the germline V gene. CDR3 size: 12 residues. This CDR3 is CATEDRGHEQFF. DNA for the CDR3: TGTGCCACCGAGGACAGGGGCCATGAGCAGTTCTTC.

The chain couples TRBV27 to TRBJ1-5, with 7 bases lining up with TRBD1. The CDR3 has 15 residues. Per the germline V gene, CDR1 is MNHEY and CDR2 is SMNVEV (reference sequence). The V gene end was trimmed by 8 bases and the J gene end by 4 bases; junction bases not matched to a gene: 11. DNA for the CDR3: TGTGCCAGCCGTAGCGGTGGGACAGCTAATCAGCCCCAGCATTTT. This gives the protein CASRSGGTANQPQHF.

This sequence joins TRBV6-6 and TRBJ1-1; unclear D gene. The V end was cut by 2 bases, the J end by 1 base, with 11 bases between. Germline V gene sequence: CDR1 MNHNY, CDR2 SVGAGI (reference sequence). This CDR3 has 15 residues. CDR3 residues: CASSYGRLGNTEAFF. The CDR3 DNA sequence: TGTGCCAGCAGTTACGGCCGCCTGGGGAACACTGAAGCTTTCTTT.

This chain links TRBV7-2 with TRBJ2-7, with 12 nucleotides matching TRBD2. The CDR3 runs 16 residues. Germline V lookup: CDR1 SGHTA, CDR2 FQGNSA. Trimming cost V 5 bases and J 2 bases; bases outside gene matches: 7. The DNA for the CDR3 is TGTGCCAGCAGCCCTGGACTAGCGGGACCTCCCTACGAGCAGTACTTC. It yields the protein CASSPGLAGPPYEQYF. Based on the CDR3 plus reference TRBV7-2 and TRBJ2-7, the full variable domain is GAGVSQSPSNKVTEKGKDVELRCDPISGHTALYWYRQSLGQGLEFLIYFQGNSAPDKSGLPSDRFSAERTGGSVSTLTIQRTQQEDSAVYLCASSPGLAGPPYEQYFGPGTRLTVT.

V gene TRBV2 combines with J gene TRBJ2-5; 8 nucleotides match TRBD1. V dropped 6 bases and J dropped 4; count of bases not matched to a gene: 10. The CDR3 is 15 amino acids. Per germline, CDR1 SNHLY and CDR2 FYNNEI. The CDR3, as DNA: TGTGCCAGCAGGACCCATGACAGGGGTCGAGAGACCCAGTACTTC. Its translation is CASRTHDRGRETQYF.

This clone was detected once. This may be a read error: a much more frequent sequence differs by one nucleotide. Other DNA sequences in this sample translate to the same CDR3. V is TRBV7-9 and J is TRBJ1-1; no clear D. The CDR3 contains 13 residues. Trimming shortened V by 3 bases and J by 1 base, and 6 bases separated the two germline ends. Per germline, CDR1 SEHNR and CDR2 FQNEAQ (reference sequence). The chain's CDR3 is CASSLSGNTEAFF. CDR3 DNA: TGTGCCAGCAGCTTGTCCGGGAACACTGAAGCTTTCTTT.

This rearrangement joins TRBV11-2 to TRBJ1-1; 9 bases agree with TRBD1. This CDR3 has 15 residues. V trimming: 4 bases; J trimming: 1 base; junction bases outside the gene matches: 4. Germline V gene lookup returns CDR1 SGHAT and CDR2 FQNNGV. The DNA of the CDR3 is TGTGCCAGCAGCTCACAGGGGGCACGGAACACTGAAGCTTTCTTT. Protein sequence: CASSSQGARNTEAFF.

This clone was seen a single time. The chain combines TRBV4-1 with TRBJ2-3; D gene uncertain. V was trimmed by 0 bases and J by 8 bases, leaving 9 bases between them. The germline V gene has CDR1 MGHRA and CDR2 YSYEKL. The CDR3 has 13 amino acids. The CDR3 nucleotides read TGCGCCAGCAGCCAAGAAGAGCTGTTTACGCAGTATTTT. Its protein product is CASSQEELFTQYF.

The chain joins TRBV13 to TRBJ2-7, with a possible D match to TRBD2 (5 bases). The CDR3 consists of 15 residues. Trimming took 0 bases from V and 2 from J, leaving 11 bases between them. CDR1 is PRHDT, CDR2 FYEKMQ, per germline (reference sequence). The CDR3 nucleotides are TGTGCCAGCAGCTTAGGACAGCGGTATACCTACGAGCAGTACTTC. This translates into CASSLGQRYTYEQYF. Full variable domain (missing parts from reference TRBV13 and TRBJ2-7): AAGVIQSPRHLIKEKRETATLKCYPIPRHDTVYWYQQGPGQDPQFLISFYEKMQSDKGSIPDRFSAQQFSDYHSELNMSSLELGDSALYFCASSLGQRYTYEQYFGPGTRLTVT.

The rearrangement links TRBV6-5 to TRBJ1-1; D call uncertain. Trimming shortened V by 0 bases and J by 4 bases, and 9 bases separated the two germline ends. The germline CDR1 and CDR2 sequences are MNHEY and SVGAGI. The CDR3 totals 14 residues. Here the CDR3 reads CASSYSQPGTEAFF. CDR3 nucleotides: TGTGCCAGCAGTTACTCCCAACCGGGCACTGAAGCTTTCTTT.

The V gene is TRBV7-9, the J gene TRBJ2-3; 10 bases fit TRBD2. V was clipped by 1 base and J by 5 bases; unmatched bases: 3. This CDR3 comprises 15 residues. Germline V CDR1 and CDR2: SEHNR, FQNEAQ (reference sequence). For the CDR3, the DNA is TGTGCCAGCAGCTTAGGAGCGGGAGGGGGAGATACGCAGTATTTT. It codes for CASSLGAGGGDTQYF.

The rearrangement links TRBV5-1 to TRBJ1-1; D possibly corresponds to TRBD1 (6 bases). The CDR3 extends over 15 amino acids. The V gene lost 4 bases and the J gene lost 0 bases, with 13 bases spanning the gap. Germline assignment: CDR1 SGHRS and CDR2 YFSETQ. The CDR3 loop reads CASSPDRPLNTEAFF. The CDR3 DNA sequence: TGCGCCAGCAGCCCCGACAGGCCCTTGAACACTGAAGCTTTCTTT.

On this clone: The sample has other DNA sequences that encode this CDR3 too. V is TRBV10-3 and J is TRBJ2-2; D is tentatively TRBD1 or TRBD2 (6 bases each). CDR1 is ENHRY and CDR2 is SYGVKD in the germline V gene. Trimming pared 4 bases from V and 0 bases from J, leaving 9 bases between. This CDR3 is built from 15 residues. The CDR3: CAISGGASNTGELFF. The DNA of the CDR3 is TGTGCCATCAGTGGGGGGGCCTCGAACACCGGGGAGCTGTTTTTT.

Details on this clone: The sample contains more than one DNA sequence encoding this CDR3. This CDR3 is CASSLRPAYEQYF. The CDR3 DNA sequence: TGTGCCAGCAGTTTACGGCCGGCCTACGAGCAGTACTTC. The rearrangement links TRBV27 to TRBJ2-7; the D is unclear. Germline CDR1 is MNHEY and CDR2 is SMNVEV (reference sequence). The CDR3 loop spans 13 amino acids. V lost 2 bases, J lost 2 bases, and 7 bases lay in between.

This clone was detected once. The chain carries TRBV4-1 and TRBJ1-1; D is unclear. This CDR3 contains 15 residues. V was trimmed by 0 bases and J by 0 bases, leaving 8 bases between them. From germline, CDR1 is MGHRA and CDR2 YSYEKL. The CDR3 spells CASSQEATLNTEAFF. CDR3 DNA: TGCGCCAGCAGCCAAGAGGCAACCCTGAACACTGAAGCTTTCTTT.

The chain is built from TRBV10-3 and TRBJ2-1, with 8 positions matching TRBD2. V lost 3 bases and J lost 7; bases outside the gene matches: 8. The CDR3 covers 15 residues. CDR1 is ENHRY, CDR2 SYGVKD, per germline. Here the CDR3 reads CAISDDGRASNEQFF. The CDR3 DNA follows: TGTGCCATCAGTGACGACGGGAGGGCCTCAAATGAGCAGTTCTTC.